The T cell receptor beta chain under discussion was sequenced for a study of cytomegalovirus exposure and HLA in healthy donors. Germline lookup yields CDR1 MNHEY and CDR2 SVGAGI. The CDR3 is 13 residues long. V shed 6 bases and J 9 bases; nucleotides not matched to a gene: 7. Points on this clone: Its antigen is unknown.

In the PCR, 60 Vbeta and 13 Jbeta primers were used. Clones were read by immunoSEQ multiplex PCR, and TCRdb kept only the in-frame ones, dropping some. The table lists 95,000 to 110,000 clones, roughly 80% of them singletons. Notes on the study in general: Listed as cytomegalovirus-associated were 150 to 200 TCR beta chains.

Sequencing input: PBMCs. This sequence originates from a man aged 45 to 65 in good health and CMV-seropositive. This rearrangement joins TRBV6-5 to TRBJ2-1, with TRBD2 matching over 8 bases. The DNA of the CDR3 is TGTGCCAGCAGGGAGCGGGAGTGGGGTGAGCAGTTCTTC. This sequence encodes CASREREWGEQFF.